This paragraph reports one T cell receptor (beta chain). Its antigen has not been determined. Base quality data are lacking; no much larger clone is found one base away. TCR CDR3 regions were amplified from genomic DNA by multiplex PCR using the deep immunoSEQ assay. Extracted genomic DNA from each cell subset was spread evenly across all wells of several immunoSEQ 96-well plates, with each plate serving as a replicate. Each replicate PCR for sorted subsets received about 180 ng genomic DNA, equal to some 32,000 T cell genomes. The purified libraries were quantified using a Qubit 3.0 fluorometer, sized with a Bioanalyzer 2100, and then quantified again using the KAPA Library Quantification kit. A separate single-read 150-cycle Illumina NextSeq 550 flow cell was used to sequence each immunoSEQ 96-well plate. Per the authors' processing: Because the immunoSEQ output held only junctional sequences and lacked quality scores, the filtering could not match the filtering applied to full-length reads. To assign V/J genes and CDR3, sequences were annotated against IMGT germline references using PyIR, a Python wrapper for IgBLAST v1.9. Reads with weak V/J assignments (E-value above 1e-6), missing CDR3, stop codons, out-of-frame junctions, or ambiguous translated residues were removed. V3J clonotypes were defined by identical inferred V gene, J gene, and CDR3 amino acid sequence. Percentage overlap between repertoires was calculated by dividing the number of shared unique clonotypes by the size of the smaller repertoire. Richness of each repertoire was evaluated using RTK rarefaction, the Chao1 estimator, and Recon v2.1 estimates of unobserved clonotypes. For all TCRbeta clonotypes obtained by the gDNA method from a handful of donors, generation probabilities were computed with OLGA. TCRdb obtained this table from immuneACCESS and retained in-frame rearrangements with V and J assigned. These tables miss some clones; where compared with another copy, unresolved V genes account for less than half of the shortfall, and the remainder is unexplained. For V, J and clone size, that table is used; D and trimming come from the DNA. This sample comprises 2 million to 2.5 million clones, approximately 94% of them detected only once. About 0.34% of the sample goes to the ten largest clones.

The data were obtained in a study of shared clonotypes between healthy human individuals (dated by TCRdb to 2020 to 2021). Notes on the research overall: The cohort included three men and a couple of women between 18 and 49 years of age. For each donor, CD4 naive and CD4 memory were each given three plates, CD8 naive was given two plates, and CD8 memory was given one plate. Blood TCR repertoires of roughly 5 healthy adults were deeply sequenced to estimate repertoire size and the extent of clonotype sharing between individuals. To increase sequencing depth and limit assay-specific biases, different laboratories used diverse techniques to prepare libraries and sequence TCR repertoires. Leukapheresis yielded between about 0.85 and 10 billion PBMCs per donor. Results the study describes overall, beyond this receptor: Compared with non-shared clonotypes, clonotypes shared by all four sorted-subset donors had higher generation probabilities. Even with the large sequencing depth, rarefaction of the sorted-subset datasets indicated that sequencing was incomplete. The genetic and exposure-history diversity represented was limited by the small number of donors. Sharing across a few donors was observed for approximately 5% of naive CD4, over 3% of naive CD8, about 2.5% of memory CD4, and roughly 0.4% of memory CD8 clonotypes. Larger estimated clonotype richness was generally found for naive subsets than for memory subsets. Sampling was limited to blood, and TCR repertoires in tissue likely differ from TCR repertoires in blood. Pairwise subsampling indicated that sequencing depth was expected to affect the degree of clonotype sharing among donors.

The cysteine opens and the phenylalanine closes a CDR3 of 16 amino acids. CDR3 DNA is the only sequence kept; it has 48 bases, read in frame from the first base. V was cut back by 0 bases and J by 0 bases, leaving a gap of 11 bases between them. Based on the germline V gene, the CDR1 and CDR2 sequences are MGHDK and SYGVNS. The donors were healthy, HIV-negative adults with no recently reported acute infections or vaccinations. Only Caucasian adults living in Nashville, Tennessee, USA were represented among the donors. CD4+ T cells were enriched by magnetic negative selection; naive cells were then positively selected on CD45RA, and the negative fraction formed the memory subset. After blood collection by leukapheresis, PBMCs were isolated using Ficoll-Histopaque density gradient centrifugation and then cryopreserved in the vapor phase of liquid nitrogen. Analytical flow cytometry was used to check the purity and quantity of every magnetically sorted T cell population. Genomic DNA was isolated from every sorted fraction and measured by UV absorbance on a Nanodrop 2000c.

Sample: naive CD4+ T cells from PBMCs. The sample's cell subset or site label is to be understood as: CD45RA+ positively selected. The rearrangement combines TRBV25-1 with TRBJ1-1; a confident D gene designation cannot be given. This clonotype originated in a man younger than 35 in good health. Some clones in this sample may be carry-over from other donors' samples. The sequenced DNA is TGTGCCAGCAGTGAATATAGCGGTGGAGTGAACACTGAAGCTTTCTTT. Translated, this is CASSEYSGGVNTEAFF.